Here is one T cell receptor (beta chain) with its context. This clone was observed a single time. Its binding antigen is unknown. Base-call qualities are not available, and no considerably larger clone is one nucleotide away. The sample comes from a study of T cell changes during pregnancy in multiple sclerosis (dated by TCRdb to about 2019). Regarding the complete study: The study looked at changes in the T cell repertoire across pregnancy in women with multiple sclerosis.

Library preparation was by the immunoSEQ multiplex PCR assay. In its TCRdb copy, this immuneACCESS table keeps in-frame sequences only and misses some clones. Where compared with another copy, unresolved V genes explain less than half of these, and the others have no known cause. This sample has 60,000 or so clones in its table, and 75% to 95% of those were observed once. The leading ten clones occupy 0.49% of the sample. Cut back by 3 bases and 4 bases, the V and J ends lie 15 bases apart. Counted from cysteine to phenylalanine, this CDR3 has 15 amino acids. Kept here is only the CDR3 DNA, which spans 45 bases and is read in frame from base 1. The CDR1 and CDR2 encoded by the germline V gene are LGHNA and YNFKEQ.

The sequence is built from TRBV4-2 and TRBJ1-2, with the identity of the D gene unclear. This TCR derives from a female donor in good health, enrolled as a control in a pregnancy study. Sequencing used CD4+ T cells from peripheral blood mononuclear cells, obtained after pregnancy. This receptor has the CDR3 CASSHGNPRSYGYTF. The DNA is as follows: TGTGCCAGCAGCCACGGGAACCCCCGGAGCTATGGCTACACCTTC.